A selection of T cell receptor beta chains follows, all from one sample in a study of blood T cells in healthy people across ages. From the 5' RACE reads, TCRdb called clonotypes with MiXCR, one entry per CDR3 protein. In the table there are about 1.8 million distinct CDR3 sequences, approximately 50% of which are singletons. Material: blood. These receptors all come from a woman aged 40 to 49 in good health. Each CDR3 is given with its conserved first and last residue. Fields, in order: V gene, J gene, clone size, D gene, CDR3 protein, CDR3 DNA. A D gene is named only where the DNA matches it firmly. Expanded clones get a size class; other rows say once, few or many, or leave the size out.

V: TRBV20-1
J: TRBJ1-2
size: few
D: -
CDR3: CSAQRQDSYGYTF
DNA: TGCAGTGCTCAGAGGCAGGATTCCTATGGCTACACCTTC

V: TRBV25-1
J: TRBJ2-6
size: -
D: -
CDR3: CASSVPGPKANVLTF
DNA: TGTGCCAGCAGTGTCCCGGGCCCCAAGGCCAACGTCCTGACTTTC

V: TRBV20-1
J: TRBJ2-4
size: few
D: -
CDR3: CSARDPVKPAGNIQYF
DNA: TGCAGTGCTAGAGATCCCGTAAAACCCGCGGGAAACATTCAGTACTTC

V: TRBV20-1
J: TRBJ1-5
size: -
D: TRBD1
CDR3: CSAREGGQGSNQPQHF
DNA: TGCAGTGCTAGAGAGGGGGGACAGGGCAGCAATCAGCCCCAGCATTTT

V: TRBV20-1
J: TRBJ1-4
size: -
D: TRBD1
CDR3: CSARRTGMLGKLFF
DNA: TGCAGTGCTAGACGGACAGGAATGCTGGGCAAACTGTTTTTT

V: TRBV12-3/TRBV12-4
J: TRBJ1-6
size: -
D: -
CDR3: CASHRAANSPLHF
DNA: TGTGCCAGCCACAGGGCAGCCAATTCACCCCTCCACTTT

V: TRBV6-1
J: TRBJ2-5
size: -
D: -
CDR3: CASSPLTVGTQYF
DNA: TGTGCCAGCAGTCCACTGACAGTGGGGACCCAGTACTTC

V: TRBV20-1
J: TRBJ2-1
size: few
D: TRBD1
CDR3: CSAKSRGQGANEQFF
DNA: TGCAGTGCCAAAAGTCGGGGACAGGGGGCAAATGAGCAGTTCTTC

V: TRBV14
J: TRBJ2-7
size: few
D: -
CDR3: CASSQEGFHEQYF
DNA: TGTGCCAGCAGCCAAGAAGGGTTCCACGAGCAGTACTTC

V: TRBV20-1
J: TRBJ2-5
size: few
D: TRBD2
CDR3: CSASLTVAGGHQTQYF
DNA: TGCAGTGCTAGCCTTACCGTAGCGGGGGGGCATCAGACCCAGTACTTC

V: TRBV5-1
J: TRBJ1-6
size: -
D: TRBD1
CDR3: CASSRRTGTNSPLHF
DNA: TGCGCCAGCAGCCGCCGGACAGGGACGAATTCACCCCTCCACTTT

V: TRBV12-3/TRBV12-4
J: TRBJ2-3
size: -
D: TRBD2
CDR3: CASSLGRAGGDTQYF
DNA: TGTGCCAGCAGTTTAGGAAGAGCGGGGGGAGATACGCAGTATTTT

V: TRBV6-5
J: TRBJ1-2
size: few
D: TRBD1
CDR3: CASRGQGGGNYGYTF
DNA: TGTGCCAGCAGGGGACAGGGAGGGGGTAACTATGGCTACACCTTC

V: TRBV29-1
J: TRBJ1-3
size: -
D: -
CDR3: CSVEAPGGGNTIYF
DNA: TGCAGCGTTGAAGCCCCGGGGGGAGGAAACACCATATATTTT

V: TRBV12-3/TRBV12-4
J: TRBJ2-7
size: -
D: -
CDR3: CASRSYRGFHNEQYF
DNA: TGTGCCAGCAGGTCATACCGGGGTTTCCACAATGAGCAGTACTTC

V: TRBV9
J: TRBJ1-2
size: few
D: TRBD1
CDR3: CASSMGQGGGYTF
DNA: TGTGCCAGCAGCATGGGACAGGGGGGAGGCTACACCTTC

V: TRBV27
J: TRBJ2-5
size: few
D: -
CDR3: CASSSPSGGRRETQYF
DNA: TGTGCCAGCAGTTCCCCATCGGGGGGCCGTCGGGAGACCCAGTACTTC

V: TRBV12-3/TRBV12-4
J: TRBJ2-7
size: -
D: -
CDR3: CASSPQEGGRYEQYF
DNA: TGTGCCAGCAGTCCCCAGGAGGGGGGCCGGTACGAGCAGTACTTC

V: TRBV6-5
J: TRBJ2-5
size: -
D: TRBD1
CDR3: CASRMDSGGRGETQYF
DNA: TGTGCCAGCAGGATGGACTCAGGGGGCAGGGGAGAGACCCAGTACTTC

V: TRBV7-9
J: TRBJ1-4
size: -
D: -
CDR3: CASSDTGETGGLFF
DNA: TGTGCCAGCAGCGACACCGGTGAAACGGGGGGCCTGTTTTTT

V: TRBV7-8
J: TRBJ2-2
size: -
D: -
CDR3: CAPGPNTGELFF
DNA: TGTGCCCCCGGACCTAACACCGGGGAGCTGTTTTTT

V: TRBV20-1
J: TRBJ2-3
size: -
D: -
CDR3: CSPLAGSTDTQYF
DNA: TGCAGCCCGTTGGCAGGGAGCACAGATACGCAGTATTTT

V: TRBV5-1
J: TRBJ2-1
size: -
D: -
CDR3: CASSWGLRDRSYNEQFF
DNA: TGCGCCAGCAGCTGGGGTTTGCGGGACCGCTCCTACAATGAGCAGTTCTTC

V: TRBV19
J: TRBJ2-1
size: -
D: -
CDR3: CASSIEGRGQFF
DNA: TGTGCCAGTAGTATAGAAGGCAGGGGGCAGTTCTTC

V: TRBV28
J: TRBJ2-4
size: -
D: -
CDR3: CASTRSAKNIQYF
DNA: TGTGCCAGCACTAGGTCAGCCAAAAACATTCAGTACTTC

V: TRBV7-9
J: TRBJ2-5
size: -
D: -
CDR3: CASSSALHLGEETQYF
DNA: TGTGCCAGCAGCTCAGCTCTACACCTGGGGGAAGAGACCCAGTACTTC

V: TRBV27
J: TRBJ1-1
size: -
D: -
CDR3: CASSFWGNTEAFF
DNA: TGTGCCAGCAGTTTTTGGGGGAACACTGAAGCTTTCTTT